The 14 T cell receptor beta chains in this list originate from one sample, sequenced in a study of shared clonotypes between healthy human individuals. TCRdb's copy holds only in-frame clones and misses some; the assay was immunoSEQ multiplex PCR. Here the sample spans millions of clones, roughly 94% being singletons. The sequenced material came from naive CD4+ T cells sorted from blood. Subset denoted: CD45RA+ positively selected. These receptors were obtained from a young man in good health.

The chain couples TRBV2 to TRBJ2-1, with D perhaps TRBD2 (5 bases). Germline lookup yields CDR1 SNHLY and CDR2 FYNNEI. The V end lost 1 base, the J end lost 10 bases, and 8 bases lay between the germline ends. This CDR3 has 12 amino acids. The CDR3 region has the DNA TGTGCCAGCAGTGAAGAGACTATCGAGCAGTTCTTC. Translated, it gives CASSEETIEQFF.

This clone turned up a few times. Compared with germline, one end of the junction differs, possibly owing to a read error. The gene calls are TRBV30 and TRBJ1-2, with unresolved D. The CDR3 has 11 amino acids. Germline V lookup: CDR1 GTSNPN, CDR2 SVGIG (reference sequence). DNA for the CDR3: TGTGCCTGGAGTGGACCCAGGCAGACCAACTTC. Amino acid sequence: CAWSGPRQTNF.

The chain carries TRBV11-2 and TRBJ2-3; TRBD2 might be the D (6 bases). Germline lookup yields CDR1 SGHAT and CDR2 FQNNGV. V lost 1 base and J 2 bases, leaving 7 bases between the germline ends. The CDR3 is 14 amino acids. The CDR3: CASSLGLDTDTQYF. The CDR3 DNA is TGTGCCAGCAGCTTAGGACTAGACACAGATACGCAGTATTTT.

The gene calls are TRBV6-4 and TRBJ2-7; 7 bases fit TRBD2. Trimming took 2 bases from V and 4 from J; bases not matched to a gene: 26. From germline, CDR1 is MRHNA and CDR2 SNTAGT. The CDR3 is 21 amino acids. The DNA of the CDR3 is TGTGCCAGCAGTGACCCTCAGGAGCGGGGCGGATTTCCCGTCTTCACGTACGAGCAGTACTTC. Translating gives CASSDPQERGGFPVFTYEQYF.

J is TRBJ2-3 and V is TRBV7-2; D may be TRBD2 (6 bases). The germline V gene encodes CDR1 SGHTA and CDR2 FQGNSA. This CDR3 region has 15 residues. The V gene lost 5 bases and the J gene lost 6 bases, with 18 bases spanning the gap. CDR3 sequence reads: CASSTTWGREDTQYF. DNA for the CDR3: TGTGCCAGCAGCACAACGTGGGGCCGGGAGGATACGCAGTATTTT.

This chain joins TRBV28 and TRBJ2-4; a possible D gene is TRBD1 (6 bases). The CDR3 consists of 14 residues. Trimming took 2 bases from V and 6 from J, leaving 11 bases between them. Germline loops: CDR1 MDHEN, CDR2 SYDVKM. CDR3 DNA: TGTGCCAGCAGTTTAACGACAGGTGGAAACATTCAGTACTTC. Its protein is CASSLTTGGNIQYF.

Here the CDR3 reads CASSPAIFYEQYF. CDR3 DNA sequence: TGTGCCAGCTCACCAGCCATCTTCTACGAGCAGTACTTC. The chain has TRBV18 and TRBJ2-7; no reliable D call. From germline, CDR1 is KGHSH and CDR2 LQKENI. The ends were cut back, 2 bases at V and 3 bases at J, with 8 bases in the middle. The CDR3 covers 13 residues.

The V call is TRBV27, the J call TRBJ1-2; no clear D. This CDR3 is 10 amino acids long. Germline V lookup: CDR1 MNHEY, CDR2 SMNVEV (reference sequence). V lost 8 bases, J lost 4 bases, and 5 bases lay in between. CDR3 nucleotide sequence: TGTGCCAGCGGGTTCTATGGCTACACCTTC. It translates to CASGFYGYTF.

This clone occurred once. The CDR3 nucleotides are TGTGCCAGCAGCCTGACCCCGACCGTCAATCAGCCCCAGCATTTT. Its protein is CASSLTPTVNQPQHF. This chain links TRBV6-1 with TRBJ1-5; D not certain. CDR3 size: 15 residues. V gave up 6 bases and J gave up 3 bases, with 15 bases separating them. Germline V gene data show CDR1 as MNHNS and CDR2 as SASEGT.

This chain joins TRBV30 and TRBJ2-7; D is possibly TRBD1 (6 bases). The germline gives CDR1 GTSNPN, CDR2 SVGIG (reference sequence). The CDR3 covers 13 residues. Trimming stripped 3 bases from V and 1 base from J, with 10 bases between. CDR3 DNA: TGTGCCTGGAGGCGGACAGCATCCTACGAGCAGTACTTC. Translated, it gives CAWRRTASYEQYF.

Concerning this clone itself: A single base separates this from a much larger clone, so it may be a read error. The CDR3 loop is CAISESSVPNYGYTF. DNA for the CDR3: TGTGCCATCAGTGAGTCAAGTGTCCCTAACTATGGCTACACCTTC. This chain joins TRBV10-3 and TRBJ1-2; the D is unclear. The CDR3 contains 15 residues. Per germline, CDR1 ENHRY and CDR2 SYGVKD. The ends were cut back, 0 bases at V and 0 bases at J, with 8 bases in the middle.

The rearrangement joins TRBV5-1 to TRBJ2-5; the D gene is possibly TRBD2 (6 bases). The V and J ends lost 2 bases and 5 bases respectively, with 16 bases between them. Germline loops: CDR1 SGHRS, CDR2 YFSETQ. The CDR3 spans 15 residues. The CDR3 DNA reads as TGCGCCAGCAGCTTCCAGGTGGGACTCCAGGAGACCCAGTACTTC. This gives the protein CASSFQVGLQETQYF.

V is TRBV2 and J is TRBJ2-3; D is ambiguous. The CDR3 consists of 15 residues. With 6 bases removed from V and 6 bases from J, the gap between germline ends came to 19 bases. Germline-derived CDR1 and CDR2 are SNHLY and FYNNEI. CDR3 sequence reads: CASSRESERSDTQYF. CDR3 sequence (DNA): TGTGCCAGCAGCAGAGAGTCGGAGAGGAGCGATACGCAGTATTTT.

With respect to this clone: The sample contains more than one DNA sequence encoding this CDR3. V usage is TRBV19 and J usage is TRBJ1-4; 8 nucleotides agree with TRBD1. The CDR3 is 15 residues long. Trimming took 5 bases from V and 4 from J; bases not matched to a gene: 6. The germline V gene encodes CDR1 LNHDA and CDR2 SQIVND (reference sequence). The CDR3 DNA sequence: TGTGCCAGTAGTCCCCGACAGGGGAATAATGAAAAACTGTTTTTT. It translates to CASSPRQGNNEKLFF.